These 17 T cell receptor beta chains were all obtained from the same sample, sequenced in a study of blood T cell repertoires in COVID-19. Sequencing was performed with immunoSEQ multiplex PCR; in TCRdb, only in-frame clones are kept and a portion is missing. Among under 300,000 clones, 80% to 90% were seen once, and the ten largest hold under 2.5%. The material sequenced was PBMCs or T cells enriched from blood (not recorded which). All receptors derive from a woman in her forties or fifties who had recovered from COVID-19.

The CDR3: CASLRGTNTGELFF. DNA of the CDR3: TGTGCCAGTCTACGGGGGACTAACACCGGGGAGCTGTTTTTT. The V gene is TRBV2, the J gene TRBJ2-2, with D possibly TRBD2 on 6 matching bases. This CDR3 spans 14 amino acids. The germline V gene encodes CDR1 SNHLY and CDR2 FYNNEI. Trimming cost V 9 bases and J 2 bases, with 13 bases left between them. Supplemented by reference TRBV2 and TRBJ2-2, the full variable domain reads EPEVTQTPSHQVTQMGQEVILRCVPISNHLYFYWYRQILGQKVEFLVSFYNNEISEKSEIFDDQFSVERPDGSNFTLKIRSTKLEDSAMYFCASLRGTNTGELFFGEGSRLTVL.

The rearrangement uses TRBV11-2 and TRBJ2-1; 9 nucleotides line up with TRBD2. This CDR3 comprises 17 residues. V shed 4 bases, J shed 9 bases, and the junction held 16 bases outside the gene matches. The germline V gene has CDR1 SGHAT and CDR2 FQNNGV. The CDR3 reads CASSSRDSGSVRAEQFF. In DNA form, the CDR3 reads TGTGCCAGCAGCTCCCGGGATAGCGGGAGTGTTCGGGCTGAGCAGTTCTTC.

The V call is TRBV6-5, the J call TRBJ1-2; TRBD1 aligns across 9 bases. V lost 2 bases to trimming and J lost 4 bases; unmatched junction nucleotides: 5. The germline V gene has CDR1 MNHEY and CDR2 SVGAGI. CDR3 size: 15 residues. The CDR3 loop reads CASSYGQGIGYGYTF. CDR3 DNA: TGTGCCAGCAGTTACGGACAGGGGATCGGCTATGGCTACACCTTC.

For the CDR3, the DNA is TGTGCCAGCAGGCAACCCCCTAGCAAGTATAGCAATCAGCCCCAGCATTTT. Its translation: CASRQPPSKYSNQPQHF. This chain connects TRBV27 to TRBJ1-5, with D unclear. This CDR3 contains 17 residues. Trimming stripped 6 bases from V and 0 bases from J, with 18 bases between. CDR1 and CDR2 (germline): MNHEY, SMNVEV (reference sequence).

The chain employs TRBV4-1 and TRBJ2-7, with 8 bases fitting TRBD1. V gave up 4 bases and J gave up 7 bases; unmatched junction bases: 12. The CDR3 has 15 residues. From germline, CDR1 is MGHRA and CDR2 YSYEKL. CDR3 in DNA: TGCGCCAGCAGCCGAGATGGACAGGGAAATTGGGAGCAGTACTTC. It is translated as CASSRDGQGNWEQYF.

The CDR3 sequence is CASSLTTGNNEQFF. The CDR3 nucleotides read TGTGCCAGCAGCCTTACGACAGGGAACAATGAGCAGTTCTTC. J is TRBJ2-1 and V is TRBV5-4; 7 bases line up with TRBD1. Losses at the gene ends were 4 bases for V and 5 bases for J; bases not matched to a gene: 6. CDR1 and CDR2 from the germline V gene are SGHNT and YYREEE (reference sequence). This CDR3 comprises 14 residues.

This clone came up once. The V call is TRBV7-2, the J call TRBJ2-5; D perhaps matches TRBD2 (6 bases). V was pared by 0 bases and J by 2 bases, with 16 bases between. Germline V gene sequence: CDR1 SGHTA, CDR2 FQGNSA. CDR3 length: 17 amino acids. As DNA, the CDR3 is TGTGCCAGCAGCTTAGCGAGTTTGGGCGGGAAACAAGAGACCCAGTACTTC. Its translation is CASSLASLGGKQETQYF.

CDR3 amino acids: CASSQDPRDQETQYF. CDR3 DNA: TGTGCCAGCAGCCAAGACCCAAGAGACCAAGAGACCCAGTACTTC. The chain couples TRBV3-1 (or the pseudogene TRBV3-2) to TRBJ2-5, with D unclear. Germline CDR1 reads LGHDT; CDR2 reads YNNKEL (reference sequence). Trimming shortened V by 0 bases and J by 0 bases, and 8 bases separated the two germline ends. The CDR3 has 15 residues.

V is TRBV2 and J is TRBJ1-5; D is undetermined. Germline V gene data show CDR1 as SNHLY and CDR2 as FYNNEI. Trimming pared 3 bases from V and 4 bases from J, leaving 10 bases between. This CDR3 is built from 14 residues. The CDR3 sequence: CASSESVINQPQHF. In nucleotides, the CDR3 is TGTGCCAGCAGTGAGTCGGTGATAAATCAGCCCCAGCATTTT.

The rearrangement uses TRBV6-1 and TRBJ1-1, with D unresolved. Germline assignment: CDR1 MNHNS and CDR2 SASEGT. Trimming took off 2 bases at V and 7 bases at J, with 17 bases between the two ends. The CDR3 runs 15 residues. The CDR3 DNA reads TGTGCCAGCAGTGAATTCTTCAGGACGGCGGGTGAAGCTTTCTTT. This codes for CASSEFFRTAGEAFF.

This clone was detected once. The CDR3 DNA follows: TGTGCCAGCAGTGTAGCCAGGGGGACTGAAGCTTTCTTT. Protein sequence: CASSVARGTEAFF. This chain links TRBV2 with TRBJ1-1; TRBD1 matches 7 bases. The V gene's germline CDR1 is SNHLY and CDR2 FYNNEI. The ends lost 4 bases at V and 5 bases at J; junction bases unmatched: 4. The CDR3 has 13 amino acids.

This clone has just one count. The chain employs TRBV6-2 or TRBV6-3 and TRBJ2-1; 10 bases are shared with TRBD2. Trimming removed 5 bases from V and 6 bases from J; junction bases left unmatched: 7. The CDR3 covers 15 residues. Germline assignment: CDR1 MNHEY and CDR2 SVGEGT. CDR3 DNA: TGTGCCAGCAGTGCACCGGGACTAGCGACCAATGAGCAGTTCTTC. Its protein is CASSAPGLATNEQFF.

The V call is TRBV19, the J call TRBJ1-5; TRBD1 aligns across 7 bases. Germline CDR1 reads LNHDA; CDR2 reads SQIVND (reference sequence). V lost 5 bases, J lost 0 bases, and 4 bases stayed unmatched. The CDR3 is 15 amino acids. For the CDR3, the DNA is TGTGCCAGTAGTGTGACAGGGTATAGCAATCAGCCCCAGCATTTT. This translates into CASSVTGYSNQPQHF.

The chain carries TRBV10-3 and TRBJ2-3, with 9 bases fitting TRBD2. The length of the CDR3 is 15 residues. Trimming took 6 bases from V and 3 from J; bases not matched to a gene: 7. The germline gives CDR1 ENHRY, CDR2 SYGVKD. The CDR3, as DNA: TGTGCCATCAGAGGGGGACTAGCTGGTACAGATACGCAGTATTTT. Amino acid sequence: CAIRGGLAGTDTQYF.

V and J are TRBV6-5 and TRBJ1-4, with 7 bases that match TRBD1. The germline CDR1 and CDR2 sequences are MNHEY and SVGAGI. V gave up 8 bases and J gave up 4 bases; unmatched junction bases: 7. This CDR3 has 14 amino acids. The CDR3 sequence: CASRRGPLNEKLFF. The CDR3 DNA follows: TGTGCCAGCCGGAGGGGGCCTCTTAATGAAAAACTGTTTTTT.

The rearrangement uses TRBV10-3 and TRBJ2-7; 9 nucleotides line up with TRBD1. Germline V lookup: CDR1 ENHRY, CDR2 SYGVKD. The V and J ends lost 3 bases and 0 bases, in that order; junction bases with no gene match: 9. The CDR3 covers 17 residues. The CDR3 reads CAISDPGQGRGSYEQYF. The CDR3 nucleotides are TGTGCCATCAGTGATCCGGGACAGGGAAGGGGCTCCTACGAGCAGTACTTC.

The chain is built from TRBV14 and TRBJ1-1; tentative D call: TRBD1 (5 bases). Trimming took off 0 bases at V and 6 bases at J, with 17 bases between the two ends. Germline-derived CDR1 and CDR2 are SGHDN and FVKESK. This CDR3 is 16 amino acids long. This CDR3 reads CASSQDIGAGIAEAFF. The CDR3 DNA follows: TGTGCCAGCAGCCAAGATATAGGGGCAGGGATCGCTGAAGCTTTCTTT.